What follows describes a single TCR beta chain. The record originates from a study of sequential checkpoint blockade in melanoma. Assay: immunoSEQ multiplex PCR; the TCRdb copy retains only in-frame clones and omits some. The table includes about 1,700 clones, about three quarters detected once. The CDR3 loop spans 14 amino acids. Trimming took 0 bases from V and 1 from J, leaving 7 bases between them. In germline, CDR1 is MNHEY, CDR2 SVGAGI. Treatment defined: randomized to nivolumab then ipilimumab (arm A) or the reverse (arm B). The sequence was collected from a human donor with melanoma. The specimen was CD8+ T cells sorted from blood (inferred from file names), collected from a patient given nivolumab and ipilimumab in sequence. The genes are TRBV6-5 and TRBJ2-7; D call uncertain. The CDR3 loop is CASSYSAGSYEQYF. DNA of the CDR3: TGTGCCAGCAGTTACTCCGCAGGTTCCTACGAGCAGTACTTC.